This T cell receptor beta chain was profiled in a study of human T cells and chemical hapten exposure. Study-level information: The patients were mostly female; they had alopecia areata, totalis or universalis. Variability of per-sample TCR yields stemmed mainly from small differences in pooled library volume.

Per germline, CDR1 DFQATT and CDR2 SNEGSKA (reference sequence). The CDR3 runs 13 residues. V was pared by 3 bases and J by 9 bases, with 15 bases between. TCRdb used MiXCR to reprocess the RACE reads, holding one entry per CDR3 protein. Of around 300,000 distinct CDR3 sequences in the sample, about 5% were seen once. A few counts support this clonotype. Time point of the sample: pre-sensitization, week 0. Stated treatment: therapeutic diphenylcyclopropenone sensitization with weekly scalp DPC. The sample was whole blood, taken in connection with sensitization to the hapten diphenylcyclopropenone (DPC). The rearrangement links TRBV20-1 to TRBJ1-5; D unresolved. This receptor was obtained from a young woman with alopecia areata. Some clones in this sample may be carry-over from other donors' samples. The CDR3 here is CSASMVDRGPQHF. The CDR3 DNA sequence: TGCAGTGCTAGTATGGTTGACCGCGGGCCCCAGCATTTT.